These 15 T cell receptor beta chains were sequenced from one sample in a study of blood T cell repertoires in COVID-19. Sequenced by immunoSEQ multiplex PCR; TCRdb stores in-frame clones only, minus some. This table has under 200,000 clones, roughly 90% appearing once. The sequenced material came from peripheral blood. The receptors stem from a young man with acute or convalescent COVID-19.

V gene TRBV5-4 combines with J gene TRBJ2-7; no firm D call. The CDR3 sequence is 13 residues long. V was shortened by 0 bases and J by 3 bases, with 7 bases between the two germline ends. Germline-derived CDR1 and CDR2 are SGHNT and YYREEE (reference sequence). CDR3 bases: TGTGCCAGCAGCTTGGGTCAATTCTACGAGCAGTACTTC. This translates into CASSLGQFYEQYF. The entire variable domain, with the rest obtained from reference TRBV5-4 and TRBJ2-7, is as follows: ETGVTQSPTHLIKTRGQQVTLRCSSQSGHNTVSWYQQALGQGPQFIFQYYREEENGRGNFPPRFSGLQFPNYSSELNVNALELDDSALYLCASSLGQFYEQYFGPGTRLTVT.

The chain joins TRBV5-6 to TRBJ2-3; D is perhaps TRBD1 (5 bases). CDR1 is SGHDT, CDR2 YYEEEE, per germline. The CDR3 length is 15 residues. The V and J ends lost 1 base and 2 bases respectively, with 11 bases between them. In DNA, the CDR3 is TGTGCCAGCAGCTTGCGGGTGGGGCCCACAGATACGCAGTATTTT. Protein product: CASSLRVGPTDTQYF.

The chain uses TRBV24-1 and TRBJ1-1; weak D call: TRBD1 (6 bases). Germline V gives CDR1 KGHDR, CDR2 SFDVKD. The V end lost 4 bases, the J end lost 4 bases, and 15 bases lay between the germline ends. CDR3 size: 15 residues. This CDR3 is CATSEARGAATEAFF. CDR3 bases: TGTGCCACCAGTGAGGCCAGGGGCGCGGCCACTGAAGCTTTCTTT.

The chain has TRBV3-1 (or the pseudogene TRBV3-2) and TRBJ2-3, with D perhaps TRBD1 (5 bases). The CDR3 is 14 residues long. V was trimmed by 1 base and J by 1 base, leaving 6 bases between them. Per germline, CDR1 LGHDT and CDR2 YNNKEL (reference sequence). The CDR3 nucleotides are TGTGCCAGCAGCCAAGGCAGGGGCACAGATACGCAGTATTTT. It specifies CASSQGRGTDTQYF.

As for this clone: Other DNA sequences within the sample encode an identical CDR3. This chain connects TRBV19 to TRBJ1-1, with a possible D match to TRBD1 (5 bases). There are 14 residues in the CDR3. The V gene's germline CDR1 is LNHDA and CDR2 SQIVND (reference sequence). The V and J ends lost 3 bases and 1 base respectively, with 9 bases between them. The CDR3, as DNA: TGTGCCAGTAGTATTAGGCAGGGGAACACTGAAGCTTTCTTT. This sequence encodes CASSIRQGNTEAFF.

This clone has only one observation. Here the CDR3 DNA reads TGTGCCAGCAGTCCCGGGACTAGCGGGAAGGATACGCAGTATTTT. Translation: CASSPGTSGKDTQYF. The genes are TRBV6-5 and TRBJ2-3; 13 positions match TRBD2. Unmatched junction bases numbered 5, after V lost 5 bases and J lost 6 bases. Germline V gene sequence: CDR1 MNHEY, CDR2 SVGAGI. This CDR3 contains 15 residues.

The chain recombines TRBV6-6 with TRBJ1-2; 7 bases align to TRBD1. V was clipped by 6 bases and J by 8 bases; unmatched bases: 12. Germline V gene sequence: CDR1 MNHNY, CDR2 SVGAGI (reference sequence). The CDR3 has 14 residues. The CDR3 loop reads CASSLGTDHKGYTF. The CDR3 region has the DNA TGTGCCAGCAGCTTGGGGACAGATCATAAGGGCTACACCTTC.

The chain has TRBV6-6 and TRBJ1-1; possible D gene TRBD1, 5 bases. The germline V gene encodes CDR1 MNHNY and CDR2 SVGAGI (reference sequence). CDR3 length: 15 amino acids. The germline V and J ends were trimmed by 0 bases and 8 bases, with 16 bases remaining between them. The CDR3 bases are TGTGCCAGCAGTTACTCGTCCGGGGGGAACTGGGAAGCTTTCTTT. Protein: CASSYSSGGNWEAFF.

The chain recombines TRBV4-1 with TRBJ1-1; D is perhaps TRBD1 (6 bases). V was clipped by 6 bases and J by 2 bases, with 13 bases between them. Germline lookup yields CDR1 MGHRA and CDR2 YSYEKL. The CDR3 has 14 amino acids. CDR3 sequence reads: CASSQDSYNTEAFF. The CDR3 DNA reads TGCGCCAGCAGTCAGGACAGCTATAACACTGAAGCTTTCTTT.

V usage is TRBV11-2 and J usage is TRBJ2-1; D is perhaps TRBD1 (6 bases). The V gene's germline CDR1 is SGHAT and CDR2 FQNNGV. With 6 bases removed from V and 4 bases from J, the gap between germline ends came to 7 bases. The CDR3 spans 12 residues. The CDR3, as DNA: TGTGCCAGCAGGAGGGGGTACAATGAGCAGTTCTTC. Translated, it gives CASRRGYNEQFF.

The CDR3 DNA follows: TGTGCCAGCAGTTTCAGGACCTTACAGGGGGTTATTGCTGAAGCTTTCTTT. Translation: CASSFRTLQGVIAEAFF. The chain combines TRBV27 with TRBJ1-1; 8 bases match TRBD1. The germline V gene has CDR1 MNHEY and CDR2 SMNVEV (reference sequence). The CDR3 totals 17 residues. V lost 3 bases to trimming and J lost 6 bases; unmatched junction nucleotides: 15.

This clone was counted once. The rearrangement uses TRBV7-2 and TRBJ1-1, with a possible D match to TRBD1 (6 bases). This CDR3 spans 14 amino acids. The germline CDR1 and CDR2 sequences are SGHTA and FQGNSA. The V end was cut by 8 bases, the J end by 1 base, with 14 bases between. The CDR3 protein is CASGIRGWNTEAFF. The DNA for the CDR3 is TGTGCCAGCGGGATCAGGGGTTGGAACACTGAAGCTTTCTTT.

J is TRBJ2-5 and V is TRBV7-9, with 8 bases that match TRBD2. This CDR3 spans 13 amino acids. The J segment lost 5 bases and the V segment lost 5 bases, leaving 4 bases of the junction unmatched. In germline, CDR1 is SEHNR, CDR2 FQNEAQ (reference sequence). The chain's CDR3 is CASSVLAGETQYF. The CDR3 DNA reads as TGTGCCAGCAGCGTCTTAGCGGGGGAGACCCAGTACTTC.

The chain is built from TRBV5-1 and TRBJ2-1; possible D gene TRBD2, 5 bases. The CDR3 sequence is 14 residues long. Germline CDR1 is SGHRS and CDR2 is YFSETQ. V was trimmed by 3 bases and J by 4 bases, leaving 11 bases between them. The CDR3 bases are TGCGCCAGCAGCTGGTGGACGGGGTACAATGAGCAGTTCTTC. This codes for CASSWWTGYNEQFF.

The CDR3 DNA reads TGCAGTGCTAATAAAGGCTACACCTTC. Its protein is CSANKGYTF. The chain employs TRBV20-1 and TRBJ1-2; unclear D gene. The CDR3 has 9 amino acids. Trimming stripped 4 bases from V and 8 bases from J, with 5 bases between. Germline CDR1 is DFQATT and CDR2 is SNEGSKA (reference sequence).